The subject of this entry is one TCR beta chain. Its antigen is not yet known. No much larger clonotype is one base removed from it; base qualities were not supplied. This entry is derived from a study of blood T cell repertoires in COVID-19 (TCRdb year 2020). About the study as a whole: The collaborator samples originated in the United States, Italy and Spain and spanned the acute and convalescent phases of COVID-19. The dataset comprised deeply sampled blood TCRbeta repertoires from subjects exposed to, actively infected with, or recovered from COVID-19. A de-identified subject ID, COVID-19 status, age in years and sex were almost always included in the sample metadata. The repertoires were released in a freely available public database intended as a resource for research on the immune response to SARS-CoV-2. The samples were drawn from two sources: the first 160 participants of the ongoing ImmuneRACE study, and 950 to 1,500 subjects contributed by 6 global collaborators. The material from the prospective study consisted of cDNA or gDNA derived from T cells, B-cell-depleted T cells, or PBMCs. Where available, HLA class I and class II types were taken from metadata supplied by the sample provider and were not determined by assay-based typing.

TCRbeta CDR3 regions were amplified from genomic DNA using the immunoSEQ Assay, a bias-controlled multiplex PCR. Concerning the study's data processing: Nucleated cell counts per sample were estimated from amplification of reference gene primers within the assay. To quantify the absolute abundance of each unique TCRbeta CDR3 rearrangement, sequence reads were collapsed and filtered. For each sample, productive Simpson clonality was calculated as the square root of Simpson's diversity index across productive rearrangements. As stored in TCRdb, this immuneACCESS dataset retains in-frame rearrangements with V and J assigned. A fraction of the clones does not appear; measured against another copy, unresolved V genes explain less than half of the discrepancy, and the remainder lacks a known reason. That table supplies the V and J calls and clone size; D and trimming were determined from the DNA. This sample lists approximately 200,000 clones; over 80% were detected once. In total, the top ten clones hold approximately 1.1% of the sample.

From cysteine to phenylalanine, the CDR3 is 14 amino acids long. Left in the record is the CDR3 DNA by itself, 42 bases read in frame from the first base. The germline V gene gives CDR1 as SGHTA and CDR2 as FQGNSA. For this chain, trimming is 3 bases at the V end and 6 bases at the J end, and the number of junction bases without a gene match is 3. Broad study findings and their caveats: The amount of clinical and demographic metadata varied by source and participant and was provided uncurated.

Participants in the prospective study were aged 18 to 89 years, lived in 20 to 30 United States geographic areas, and enrolled through a virtual design. Cohort assignment in the prospective study relied on participant-reported clinical history from a screening survey and a study questionnaire. Recovered participants in ImmuneRACE Cohort 3 were defined as having two consecutive negative NP/OP PCR tests, clearance from a healthcare professional, or resolution of symptoms. In the prospective study, whole blood, serum and a nasopharyngeal or oropharyngeal swab were collected from each participant by mobile phlebotomists. Over a roughly two-month period, participants in the prospective study had the option of providing additional blood draws and questionnaires. Prospective study blood samples were shipped either frozen or at room temperature before DNA extraction.

Material for sequencing was PBMCs or T cells enriched from blood (not recorded which). The V and J segments used are TRBV7-2 and TRBJ2-1, and 9 junction bases match TRBD2. The receptor was isolated from a man under 40 who had recovered from COVID-19. The CDR3 amino acid sequence is: CASSFAGGPNEQFF. The DNA sequence follows: TGTGCCAGCAGCTTCGCGGGAGGGCCCAATGAGCAGTTCTTC.